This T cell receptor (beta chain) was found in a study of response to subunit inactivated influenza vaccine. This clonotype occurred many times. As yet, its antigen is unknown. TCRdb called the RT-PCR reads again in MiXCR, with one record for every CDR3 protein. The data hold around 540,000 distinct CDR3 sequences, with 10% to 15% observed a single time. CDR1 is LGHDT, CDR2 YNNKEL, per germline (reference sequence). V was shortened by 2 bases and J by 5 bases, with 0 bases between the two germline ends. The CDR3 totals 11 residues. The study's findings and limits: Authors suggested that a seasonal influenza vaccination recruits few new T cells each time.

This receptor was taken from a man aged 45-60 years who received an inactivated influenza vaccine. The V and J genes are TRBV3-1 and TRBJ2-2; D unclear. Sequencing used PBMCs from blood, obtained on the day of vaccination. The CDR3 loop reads CASSQTGELFF. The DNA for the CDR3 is TGTGCCAGCAGCCAAACCGGGGAGCTGTTTTTT.